This T cell receptor (beta chain) is from a study of cytomegalovirus exposure and HLA in healthy donors. Looking at the study overall: Clustering assigned 81% of the approximately 390 genotyped donors to the Caucasian-associated ancestry cluster. Study-wide points: High sensitivity and specificity were reportedly achieved when the classifier diagnosed cytomegalovirus status.

Note on this clone: Its antigen is not identified. Compared with germline, one end of the junction differs, possibly owing to a read error.

The germline CDR1 and CDR2 sequences are SGHDN and FVKESK. The CDR3 extends over 13 amino acids. Primers for the PCR totalled 60 Vbeta and 13 Jbeta. The data were produced by immunoSEQ multiplex PCR, yet TCRdb's version contains in-frame clones alone and is incomplete. The sample yields about 80,000 clones, roughly 78% seen once. The chain has TRBV14 and TRBJ1-2; possible D gene TRBD1, 6 bases. The origin of this receptor is a man aged 25 to 40 in good health and CMV-seronegative. The sample comprised PBMCs. The CDR3, as DNA: TGTGCCAGCAGCCAACAGGGGACCTATGGCTACCCCTTC. Translated: CASSQQGTYGYPF.